Following are 25 T cell receptor beta chains from one sample sequenced in a study of T cells expressing NK-cell markers. TCRdb reworked the 5' RACE reads into one entry per CDR3 protein, no DNA. This sample's table has about 430,000 distinct CDR3 sequences. The sample was blood T cells: a sorted CD56 or NKG2C T cell subset, CD4+ or CD8+ T cells, or bulk PBMC T cells (not recorded which). Receptors were obtained from a woman aged 50 to 60 in good health.

The J gene is TRBJ1-2, the V gene TRBV20-1. CDR1 and CDR2 (germline): DFQATT, SNEGSKA (reference sequence). The CDR3 is 15 amino acids. The CDR3 reads CSAKRGNQANYGYTF.

This CDR3 is CASSRGQGYNEQFF. The genes are TRBV5-1 and TRBJ2-1; TCRdb's D gene call, TRBD1, goes unchecked for lack of DNA. The length of the CDR3 is 14 residues. Germline V CDR1 and CDR2: SGHRS, YFSETQ. The variable domain in full, with the rest retrieved from reference TRBV5-1 and TRBJ2-1, is KAGVTQTPRYLIKTRGQQVTLSCSPISGHRSVSWYQQTPGQGLQFLFEYFSETQRNKGNFPGRFSGRQFSNSRSEMNVSTLELGDSALYLCASSRGQGYNEQFFGPGTRLTVL.

V usage is TRBV20-1 and J usage is TRBJ2-6; TCRdb's assignment of TRBD1 cannot be checked, as there is no DNA. CDR1 and CDR2 from the germline V gene are DFQATT and SNEGSKA (reference sequence). This CDR3 is 12 amino acids long. This CDR3 reads CSAPPGANVLTF.

This chain connects TRBV5-1 to TRBJ2-5; TCRdb's D call, TRBD1, is unchecked because there is no DNA. The CDR3 is made up of 14 amino acids. The germline CDR1 and CDR2 sequences are SGHRS and YFSETQ. The CDR3 loop reads CASSLVEGGETQYF. Drawing the rest from reference TRBV5-1 and TRBJ2-5, the complete variable domain is KAGVTQTPRYLIKTRGQQVTLSCSPISGHRSVSWYQQTPGQGLQFLFEYFSETQRNKGNFPGRFSGRQFSNSRSEMNVSTLELGDSALYLCASSLVEGGETQYFGPGTRLLVL.

The chain joins TRBV6-1 to TRBJ2-2; TCRdb returns TRBD1, unconfirmable since there is no DNA. From germline, CDR1 is MNHNS and CDR2 SASEGT. CDR3 size: 19 residues. The CDR3 sequence: CASSEPPGITIQNTGELFF.

The V call is TRBV5-1, the J call TRBJ2-7; the D call from TCRdb, TRBD1, cannot be confirmed without DNA. Germline CDR1 and CDR2: SGHRS and YFSETQ. CDR3 length: 14 residues. The chain's CDR3 is CASSPLAGPFEQYF.

The V gene is TRBV20-1, the J gene TRBJ2-1; TCRdb's assignment of TRBD1 cannot be checked, as there is no DNA. The V gene's germline CDR1 is DFQATT and CDR2 SNEGSKA (reference sequence). The CDR3 sequence is 17 residues long. This CDR3 is CSAATGGVSRRGNEQFF.

V and J are TRBV7-8 and TRBJ1-2; checking the TCRdb D call of TRBD1 is not possible without DNA. This CDR3 has 15 amino acids. CDR1 SGHVS and CDR2 FQNEAQ come from the germline V gene. CDR3 residues: CASSLEAGGVYGYTF.

The gene calls are TRBV7-2 and TRBJ2-1; as DNA is missing, the TRBD2 call by TCRdb cannot be tested. The CDR3 is 18 residues long. Germline CDR1 and CDR2: SGHTA and FQGNSA. CDR3 amino acids: CASSRQNLAGVGYNEQFF.

The chain combines TRBV6-1 with TRBJ2-4; TCRdb designates TRBD1, a call that cannot be tested without DNA. Germline V gene lookup returns CDR1 MNHNS and CDR2 SASEGT. CDR3 size: 16 residues. CDR3 sequence: CASSEWGALAKNIQYF.

The chain has TRBV24-1 and TRBJ1-2; without DNA, the TCRdb call of TRBD1 cannot be checked. This CDR3 is built from 17 residues. Germline-derived CDR1 and CDR2 are KGHDR and SFDVKD. This CDR3 is CATSAGTGGSPHYGYTF.

V is TRBV14 and J is TRBJ1-2; TCRdb returns TRBD1, unconfirmable since there is no DNA. CDR3 length: 14 residues. Germline lookup yields CDR1 SGHDN and CDR2 FVKESK. The CDR3 region is CASSQAQGAGGYTF.

The rearrangement uses TRBV20-1 and TRBJ2-1. The germline V gene has CDR1 DFQATT and CDR2 SNEGSKA (reference sequence). The CDR3 runs to 14 residues. The CDR3 loop reads CSAIWGTSLNEQFF.

The chain has TRBV6-1 and TRBJ1-5; TCRdb lists TRBD1, though no DNA is available to test this call. The germline CDR1 and CDR2 sequences are MNHNS and SASEGT. This CDR3 spans 13 amino acids. This chain's CDR3 is CASVAQVGQPQHF.

The chain carries TRBV11-2 and TRBJ2-3; the D gene TCRdb calls, TRBD1, cannot be checked with no DNA. CDR3 length equals 15 residues. Germline V gives CDR1 SGHAT, CDR2 FQNNGV. The CDR3 is CASRPRGGSGRTQYF.

The gene calls are TRBV24-1 and TRBJ2-1; no DNA is available, so the TRBD1 call from TCRdb remains unchecked. Per germline, CDR1 KGHDR and CDR2 SFDVKD. The CDR3 length is 20 residues. CDR3 sequence: CATSDSGQASPDSSYNEQFF.

The rearrangement uses TRBV5-1 and TRBJ2-5; with no DNA, the TCRdb D assignment of TRBD2 cannot be verified. CDR3 length: 16 amino acids. CDR1 and CDR2 (germline): SGHRS, YFSETQ. The CDR3 reads CASSRGGSRIQETQYF.

This chain links TRBV20-1 with TRBJ2-3; TCRdb gives TRBD2 as the D gene, but with no DNA this cannot be confirmed. CDR3 length: 14 amino acids. The germline CDR1 and CDR2 sequences are DFQATT and SNEGSKA (reference sequence). CDR3 residues: CSATAGAWPDTQYF.

V and J are TRBV5-6 and TRBJ1-1; TCRdb reports TRBD1, a call that lacks DNA to check it against. Germline CDR1 SGHDT, CDR2 YYEEEE. The CDR3 is 14 residues long. This CDR3 reads CASSALTVNTEAFF.

The gene calls are TRBV5-1 and TRBJ2-3; TCRdb selects TRBD2, and the lack of DNA leaves this call unchecked. The CDR3 is 16 amino acids. The germline V gene has CDR1 SGHRS and CDR2 YFSETQ. The CDR3 is CASSGGTTMGTDTQYF.

The genes are TRBV29-1 and TRBJ1-5. Germline V gene data show CDR1 as SQVTM and CDR2 as ANQGSEA. The CDR3 sequence is 13 residues long. The CDR3 is CSVQLADNQPQHF.

The chain has TRBV29-1 and TRBJ1-1. The CDR3 has 13 residues. Germline CDR1 and CDR2: SQVTM and ANQGSEA. CDR3 protein: CSVEDIMNTEAFF.

The chain employs TRBV6-5 and TRBJ2-3; the D gene TCRdb calls, TRBD1, cannot be checked with no DNA. The CDR3 has 14 amino acids. In germline, CDR1 is MNHEY, CDR2 SVGAGI. The chain's CDR3 is CASRREPQGLTQYF.

V is TRBV25-1 and J is TRBJ2-4. CDR1 is MGHDK and CDR2 is SYGVNS in the germline V gene. This CDR3 contains 12 residues. This CDR3 is CASSESVNIQYF.

The V call is TRBV25-1, the J call TRBJ2-4; TCRdb reports TRBD2, a call that lacks DNA to check it against. The germline V gene has CDR1 MGHDK and CDR2 SYGVNS. The CDR3 runs to 14 residues. This chain's CDR3 is CASSEYDPAGSLYF.